This T cell receptor (beta chain) was recovered during a study of cytomegalovirus exposure and HLA in healthy donors. Study as a whole: One earlier analysis, a look at 200 million or so T cells, found about 100 million unique TCR beta sequences.

A multiplex PCR was run with 60 Vbeta primers and 13 Jbeta primers. Generated by immunoSEQ multiplex PCR, the TCRdb table keeps only in-frame clones and is missing some. Found here are 130,000 or so clones, less than 75% of them singletons; the top ten hold less than 2.5%. CDR3 length equals 15 residues. CDR1 is SQVTM and CDR2 is ANQGSEA in the germline V gene. V dropped 7 bases and J dropped 3; count of bases not matched to a gene: 11. The sequencing sample was made of PBMCs. This TCR came from a woman aged 40 to 50 in good health and CMV-seropositive. The J gene is TRBJ2-1, the V gene TRBV29-1; 8 bases map to TRBD1. The CDR3 DNA is TGCAGCGCACCGGATCAGGGGGCTAACTACAATGAGCAGTTCTTC. Translating gives CSAPDQGANYNEQFF.